This entry is about one TCR beta chain. The data originate from a study of T cell clones after liver transplantation. Study summary: Graft-donor-reactive sequences were compared with third-party-reactive TCRbeta sequences from pre-transplant mixed lymphocyte reactions.

CD3+CD4+ and CD3+CD8+ cells were FACS-sorted from thawed unstimulated PBMCs. Unmatched junction bases numbered 10, after V lost 6 bases and J lost 2 bases. Germline lookup yields CDR1 MNHNS and CDR2 SASEGT. The CDR3 runs to 15 residues. TCRdb keeps only in-frame clones here, not all; method: immunoSEQ multiplex PCR. The repertoire consists of tens of thousands of clones, with roughly four fifths occurring once and the leading ten covering approximately 0.43%. This receptor was obtained from a human patient who received a liver transplant. The graft donor may account for some of the T cells. Sequencing was performed on CD4+ T cells from blood, taken about 46 months after liver transplant. The chain employs TRBV6-1 and TRBJ2-7, with 7 bases identical to TRBD2. The CDR3 sequence is CASSPGGGRAYEQYF. In DNA, the CDR3 is TGTGCCAGCAGCCCTGGGGGGGGGAGAGCCTACGAGCAGTACTTC.